This T cell receptor beta chain came from a study of early T cells in non-severe SARS-CoV-2 infection. Study at large: Unsorted whole-blood RNA was sequenced in bulk, leaving chains unpaired.

This clonotype was observed a few times. The antigen is not known. Points from the study as a whole: The VDJdb matching leaned toward anti-spike CD8 responses and overlooked private and CD4 specificities.

As part of library construction, unique molecular identifiers were attached to individual cDNA molecules. TCRdb reprocessed the 5' RACE reads via MiXCR and lists one record per CDR3 protein. This repertoire shows around 99,000 distinct CDR3 sequences, roughly 15% found once; its top ten account for roughly 4.7%. V dropped 4 bases and J dropped 3; count of bases not matched to a gene: 3. This CDR3 contains 16 residues. Germline V gives CDR1 SGHAT, CDR2 FQNNGV. This TCR was sampled from an adult who was a healthcare worker with PCR-confirmed SARS-CoV-2 infection or an uninfected control (not recorded which). This specimen consisted of whole blood, obtained at baseline. V and J are TRBV11-2 and TRBJ2-2; 12 bases fit TRBD2. In DNA, the CDR3 is TGTGCCAGCAGCTCGAGACTAGCGGGGGACACCGGGGAGCTGTTTTTT. Translation: CASSSRLAGDTGELFF.